This T cell receptor beta chain was sequenced during a study of tumor-infiltrating lymphocytes in primary liver carcinoma (dated by TCRdb to 2016 to 2017). For the study in its entirety: Hepatocellular carcinoma (four) or combined HCC and intrahepatic cholangiocarcinoma (one) was present in the five patients, who were three men and two women aged 30 to 69 years. Reproducibility between technical replicate repertoires was high, with correlation coefficients above 0.95 and mean shared-clone rates roughly 0.87. The tumors of the five patients were staged as T1-T3 N0M0, with maximum diameters ranging from roughly 4 to 11 cm. To link TCRbeta repertoire diversity with the local molecular phenotype, the approximately 24 tumor region samples were profiled using Agilent mRNA microarrays. A total of approximately 35 specimens from 5 patients underwent TCRbeta repertoire sequencing, comprising around 25 tumor regions, 5 adjacent noncancerous liver tissues and 5 peripheral blood samples. Each sample produced about 3.5 to 7.13 million productive TCRbeta reads, and read depth showed no significant difference between tissue types. For each liver tumor, the study sampled five regions along with adjacent normal tissue and blood, and applied TCRbeta repertoire sequencing, expression microarrays and whole-exome sequencing. General findings and caveats noted by the study authors: Consistent with antigen-driven expansion, pairs of tumor regions showed higher repertoire overlap (mean about 36%) than either tumor-adjacent pairs (around 17%) or tumor-blood pairs (roughly 15%). Only the TCR beta chain was sequenced, which likely underestimates true repertoire diversity because unpaired alpha chains were not captured. Because the samples were bulk and unsorted, CD4+ and CD8+ T cell repertoires could not be compared. With just 4 or 5 patients in the study, the authors point out that the findings should be validated in a larger study. Just about 7.5-25% of top clones turned up in all five regions of a tumor, which suggests spatial heterogeneity among tumor-infiltrating T cells. Compared with blood, tumors had a significantly larger share of the repertoire taken up by the top 250 clones (p = 0.039).

This clonotype is a singleton in its sample. It lacks a known antigen. The input lacks base qualities; no much larger clone sits a single base away. Just one read gives weak support. Without any cell sorting, total RNA and DNA were extracted together from about 20-30 mg of bulk tissue using the AllPrep DNA/RNA mini kit. Four or five patients with histopathologically diagnosed primary liver carcinoma underwent surgical resection in China between 2015 and 2016. At the time of sampling, the patients had chronic HBV infection and had not received any treatment. Five spatially separated regions were sampled per tumor: superior, inferior, left-lateral and right-lateral poles, plus the tumor centre. According to histology, viable tumor cells made up more than 85% of every tumor sample. Each fresh piece of tumor and adjacent tissue was cut in two, with one half stored in RNAlater at -80 degrees C and the other half sent for histology.

The CDR3 spans 14 residues, from the cysteine through the phenylalanine. The sequence is cut down to CDR3 DNA, 42 bases in frame from base 1. CDR1 and CDR2 (MNHEY, SVGAGI) derive from the germline V gene. Using a constant-region primer and ProtoScript II reverse transcriptase, TCRbeta-specific cDNA was reverse-transcribed from 500 ng total RNA. Construction of the TCRbeta libraries relied on three nested rounds of multiplex PCR, following a slightly modified ARM-PCR procedure. The first two PCR rounds used multiplex TRBV1-TRBV30 forward primers with a Cbeta reverse primer, each for approximately 11 cycles. Sample barcodes and Illumina adapters were added in a final 25-cycle PCR using Deep VentR polymerase. Before sequencing, amplicons of 200-500 bp were purified from gel using a QIAquick gel extraction kit. An Illumina HiSeq 2500 was used to sequence the TCRbeta amplicons, generating 250-bp paired-end reads. Regarding the original processing steps: To recover full CDR3 sequences, reads were quality-trimmed using Trimmomatic v0.33 and paired reads were then merged using FLASH v1.2.11. V, D and J germline segments were assigned to the rearranged TCRbeta sequences using MiGEC v1.2.1b. Clonotype statistics, along with Shannon-Wiener diversity indices, were calculated using VDJtools v1.0.0. To cut down on sampling bias, every analysis after diversity analysis relied on just the 250 most abundant clonotypes from each sample. The raw public reads went through TCRdb reprocessing: fastp at Q25, MiXCR clone calling, in-frame beta chains kept. Each record represents a unique CDR3 protein, reported with the most common genes and DNA among its rows. Clone size and V and J calls follow TCRdb, not the original study. In this sample the table shows around 190,000 distinct CDR3 sequences, approximately 86% of which occur a single time. Jointly, the top ten make up 15% to 20% of the sample.

This receptor was identified in a middle-aged man with primary liver carcinoma and hepatitis B virus infection. Here the chain combines TRBV6-5 and TRBJ1-4; too little of a D gene remains to name it. Sequencing was done on a sample of tumor tissue from primary liver carcinoma. DNA sequence: TGTGCTAGCCAGCTAGTAGCAACTAATGAAAAACTGTTTTTT. Its protein is CASQLVATNEKLFF.